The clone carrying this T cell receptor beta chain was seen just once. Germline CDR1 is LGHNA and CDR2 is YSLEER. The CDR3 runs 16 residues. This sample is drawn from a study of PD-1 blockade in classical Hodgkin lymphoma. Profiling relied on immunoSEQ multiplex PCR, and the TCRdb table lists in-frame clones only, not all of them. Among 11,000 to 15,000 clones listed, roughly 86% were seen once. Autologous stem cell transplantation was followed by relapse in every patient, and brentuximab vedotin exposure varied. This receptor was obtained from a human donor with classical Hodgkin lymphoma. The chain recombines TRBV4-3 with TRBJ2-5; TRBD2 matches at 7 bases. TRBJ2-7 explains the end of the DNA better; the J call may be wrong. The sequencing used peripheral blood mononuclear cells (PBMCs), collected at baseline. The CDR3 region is CASSQDSTGGSYEQYF. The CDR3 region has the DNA TGCGCCAGCAGCCAAGATAGCACGGGGGGTTCCTACGAGCAGTACTTC.